Reported below is one T cell receptor beta chain. As yet, its antigen is unknown. The sample belongs to a study of PD-1 blockade in mismatch repair-deficient tumors. About the study: Enrolled about 2013-2016, patients had progressing, pretreated mismatch repair-deficient cancers of approximately 13 types.

PCR or immunohistochemistry showed mismatch repair deficiency in every enrolled patient. The TCR-sequenced patients were a few responders to pembrolizumab. The method was immunoSEQ multiplex PCR; TCRdb's version includes in-frame clones alone and lacks a portion of them. The data contain tens of thousands of clones, roughly 88% of them seen just once; the ten biggest clones take up over 11%. V was pared by 4 bases and J by 5 bases, with 8 bases of the junction left unmatched. This CDR3 has 15 amino acids. Germline-derived CDR1 and CDR2 are SGHRS and YFSETQ. Study results and caveats: After pembrolizumab, tumor-resident clones rose rapidly, then generally contracted before radiologic responses.

V is TRBV5-1 and J is TRBJ2-5; 10 nucleotides line up with TRBD1. The sequence came from an adult with mismatch repair-deficient cancer. Material: peripheral blood, obtained 52 weeks after starting pembrolizumab. The CDR3 DNA follows: TGCGCCAGCAGCAACCCGGGACAGGGGTGGGAGACCCAGTACTTC. Amino acid sequence: CASSNPGQGWETQYF.